This entry features one T cell receptor beta chain sequence. The antigen is unknown. The authors loaded 200 ng DNA, roughly 27,000 T cell genomes, into sorted-subset replicate PCRs. Data came from immunoSEQ multiplex PCR; TCRdb stores just in-frame clones and leaves some out. Of 600,000 to 750,000 clones listed, less than 80% were seen once; the top ten hold 1.5% to 2%. The data were taken from a study of shared clonotypes between healthy human individuals. Study-wide background: A couple of women and a few men aged 18 to 49 served as donors. Study-wide results and limits: Lower generation probabilities were found for non-shared clonotypes than for those shared by all four donors.

The CDR3 length is 14 residues. Germline CDR1 reads SNHLY; CDR2 reads FYNNEI. Trimming stripped 7 bases from V and 5 bases from J, with 14 bases between. The gene calls are TRBV2 and TRBJ1-4; D is possibly TRBD1 (5 bases). This receptor was obtained from a woman aged 25 to 39 in good health. The sample was memory CD4+ T cells sorted from blood. Subset noted: CD45RA-negative fraction. The CDR3 loop reads CASTWGELNEKLFF. The CDR3 region has the DNA TGTGCCAGCACCTGGGGGGAGTTGAATGAAAAACTGTTTTTT.